This TCR beta chain was sequenced for a study of patients and donors after allogeneic stem cell transplantation (dated by TCRdb to 2020 to 2021). From a lookup of the germline V gene, CDR1 and CDR2 are MDHEN and SYDVKM. V sheds 2 bases and J sheds 0 bases, leaving 10 bases between their ends. From cysteine to phenylalanine, the CDR3 is 15 amino acids long. The entry retains the CDR3 DNA only, 45 bases that are in frame from base 1. A remark on this clonotype: Its antigen is not yet known. No base quality values were provided; no much bigger clone lies one nucleotide off.

The method behind the library was RT-PCR. The data were produced on a NextSeq 550. The raw public reads went through TCRdb reprocessing: fastp at Q25, MiXCR clone calling, in-frame beta chains kept. Under each unique CDR3 protein, matching rows form one entry showing the most common genes and DNA. A total of about 110,000 distinct CDR3 sequences appear in this sample, approximately 40% of them only once. The top ten clonotypes cover 25% to 35% of the sample. The sequence links TRBV28 to TRBJ1-1; TRBD1 is perhaps the D gene, given 6 matching bases. The TCR originated in a human donor who was either an allogeneic HSCT recipient or a stem cell or donor lymphocyte infusion donor (not recorded which). It is not recorded whose cells these are; they may come from a transplant donor. The sample taken for sequencing was blood, either unsorted or a sorted T cell fraction (not recorded which). The DNA sequence is as follows: TGTGCCAGCAGTTTACGGGGGCCAGTGAACACTGAAGCTTTCTTT. Its amino acids are CASSLRGPVNTEAFF. Full variable domain (CDR3 extended with the reference TRBV28 and TRBJ1-1 proteins): DVKVTQSSRYLVKRTGEKVFLECVQDMDHENMFWYRQDPGLGLRLIYFSYDVKMKEKGDIPEGYSVSREKKERFSLILESASTNQTSMYLCASSLRGPVNTEAFFGQGTRLTVV.